The rows below give T cell receptor beta chains drawn from one sample of a study of blood T cell repertoires in COVID-19. The assay was immunoSEQ multiplex PCR, and TCRdb's table has in-frame clones only and misses some. The sample yields roughly 75,000 clones, more than 65% seen once. The sequenced sample was peripheral blood. These receptors came from an older woman with acute or convalescent COVID-19. Both conserved end residues are part of each CDR3.

j_call,v_call,cdr3_aa
TRBJ2-1,TRBV7-2,CASSLVVGAVINEQFF
TRBJ2-1,TRBV11-2,CASSSPGVSYNEQFF
TRBJ2-7,TRBV7-2,CASSTNRAYEQYF
TRBJ1-6,TRBV7-2,CASSPGQGNSPLHF
TRBJ2-3,TRBV28,CASSNRVGLTDTQYF
TRBJ2-7,TRBV19,CAILRAGSRRGGATYEQYF
TRBJ2-1,TRBV7-2,CASSYSGSIEQFF
TRBJ2-5,TRBV2,CASSEHSGSGETQYF
TRBJ1-1,TRBV5-1,CASSWAGGFGNTEAFF
TRBJ2-2,TRBV6-6,CASSPTGADTGELFF
TRBJ1-1,TRBV19,CASERQYMNTEAFF
TRBJ1-4,TRBV5-4,CASSLAGQANEKLFF
TRBJ2-3,TRBV7-9,CASSLDVVNTDTQYF
TRBJ1-1,TRBV5-1,CASSLAGNTEAFF
TRBJ2-7,TRBV7-2,CASSLGAGSSYEQYF
TRBJ2-7,TRBV5-6,CASSLGVTGGAHEQYF
TRBJ2-5,TRBV9,CASSVEGQQETQYF
TRBJ2-1,TRBV27,CASKGGGNEQFF
TRBJ1-6,TRBV5-4,CASRIWAENSPLHF
TRBJ2-2,TRBV7-9,CASSAGQGSTGELFF
TRBJ1-2,TRBV28,CASSLSGTGMYGYTF
TRBJ2-3,TRBV5-1,CASNPAQGAPDTQYF
TRBJ2-2,TRBV6-5,CASSHLQGGTGELFF
TRBJ1-1,TRBV7-9,CASSLGGSGNTEAFF
TRBJ2-7,TRBV7-9,CAEGGREVHEQYF
TRBJ2-5,TRBV6-5,CASRSGQGGETQYF
TRBJ2-2,TRBV11-2,CASSSSGGADTGELFF
TRBJ2-1,TRBV6-5,CASSYERAAYNEQFF
TRBJ2-3,TRBV18,CASSPFSGGLTDTQYF
TRBJ1-5,TRBV7-2,CASSPPGQTQPQHF
TRBJ1-2,TRBV2,CARRTQQGTSGYTF
TRBJ2-3,TRBV19,CASSTSADTQYF
TRBJ1-5,TRBV30,CAWSSGRGSEPQHF
TRBJ2-2,TRBV9,CASSVVGGAPGELFF
TRBJ2-5,TRBV6-2/TRBV6-3,CASSYRGTQYF
TRBJ2-2,TRBV2,CASSVLGGYDTGELFF
TRBJ2-2,TRBV28,CASRSQGAQGGELFF
TRBJ1-3,TRBV28,CASSSATGRPGNTIYF
TRBJ2-3,TRBV7-2,CASSLDGTSGVTQYF
TRBJ2-5,TRBV29-1,CSASSGGETQYF
TRBJ1-1,TRBV30,CAWSEGQEKTFF
TRBJ1-3,TRBV25-1,CASSPGTQGNTIYF
TRBJ2-7,TRBV7-6,CASSLGQETYEQYF
TRBJ1-6,TRBV5-6,CASSLEGAGWDNSPLHF
TRBJ2-7,TRBV6-1,CASRVGPDEQYF
TRBJ1-4,TRBV27,CASRPGQRLGNEKLFF
TRBJ2-1,TRBV6-5,CASTLTSGYNEQFF
TRBJ2-7,TRBV9,CASSVETGKDYEQYF
TRBJ2-1,TRBV4-3,CASSQGAGIVKGEQFF
TRBJ1-1,TRBV12-5,CASGPYENTEAFF
TRBJ1-6,TRBV5-8,CASSFTGQGGSPLHF
TRBJ1-1,TRBV29-1,CSVEDTPGAEAFF
TRBJ1-5,TRBV20-1,CSAGGDQPQHF
TRBJ1-1,TRBV6-2/TRBV6-3,CASSSQRGGTEAFF
TRBJ1-5,TRBV12-3/TRBV12-4,CASRKGGDQPQHF
TRBJ2-7,TRBV28,CASSLGLAGIGEQYF
TRBJ2-2,TRBV9,CASSVDAGGGMFF
TRBJ1-4,TRBV29-1,CSVTKGTSTEKLFF
TRBJ2-1,TRBV5-1,CASSFLASGAYNEQFF